Listed below are T cell receptor beta chains from one sample, sequenced in a study of blood T cell repertoires in COVID-19. The assay was immunoSEQ multiplex PCR, and TCRdb's table has in-frame clones only and misses some. Of roughly 270,000 clones listed, around 90% are singletons. Sequencing was done on a sample of peripheral blood. These receptors all stem from a man aged 18 to 35 with active or convalescent COVID-19. The CDR3 runs from the conserved cysteine through the conserved F or W. Fields, in order: J gene, V gene, D gene, clone size, CDR3 DNA, CDR3 protein. The D gene is left open where the match is weak. Clone size, where shown, is once, few, many, or a class for clones that have expanded.

TRBJ1-4,TRBV6-5,TRBD1,once,TGTGCCACTACCGAGGGAGACAGGGGGAGTGAAAAACTGTTTTTT,CATTEGDRGSEKLFF
TRBJ1-6,TRBV4-3,.,once,TGCGCCAGCAGCCGAACAGGGTTGAGTGGGCTTTCACCCCTCCACTTT,CASSRTGLSGLSPLHF
TRBJ1-2,TRBV12-3/TRBV12-4,TRBD1,.,TGTGCCAGCAGTTCCAGGACAGGGAATGGCTACACCTTC,CASSSRTGNGYTF
TRBJ2-2,TRBV13,.,.,TGTGCCAGCAGCGCGGGGGCCCCCAACACCGGGGAGCTGTTTTTT,CASSAGAPNTGELFF
TRBJ1-5,TRBV19,.,.,TGTGCCACCGCAGGGGCGGTAAGCAATCAGCCCCAGCATTTT,CATAGAVSNQPQHF
TRBJ1-3,TRBV20-1,.,.,TGCAGTGCCCCCGGGGGGCACACCATATATTTT,CSAPGGHTIYF
TRBJ1-4,TRBV6-1,TRBD1,once,TGTGCCAGCAGTGAAGTGGGACAGGGCGAAAAACTGTTTTTT,CASSEVGQGEKLFF
TRBJ1-2,TRBV6-6,.,.,TGTGCCAGCAGTTATCAGGGTACCTATGGCTACACCTTC,CASSYQGTYGYTF
TRBJ2-3,TRBV2,TRBD2,.,TGTGCCAGCAGTGTCGCGACTAGCGGGGGTAGCACAGATACGCAGTATTTT,CASSVATSGGSTDTQYF
TRBJ1-6,TRBV9,TRBD1,.,TGTGCCAGCAGCCCGGGACAGGGAACGCAGTGGGGCGGGAGGGCTTATAATTCACCCCTCCACTTT,CASSPGQGTQWGGRAYNSPLHF
TRBJ1-1,TRBV7-3,.,.,TGTGCCAGCAGCTTAATGCGCAGGGAGAACACTGAAGCTTTCTTT,CASSLMRRENTEAFF
TRBJ2-5,TRBV27,.,once,TGTGCCAGCAGTTTATTGTCAGCGCGGGTGGAGACCCAGTACTTC,CASSLLSARVETQYF
TRBJ1-5,TRBV7-9,TRBD1,.,TGTGCCAGCAGCAGTACGGCAGGGGGCTTTGGATTTCAGCCCCAGCATTTT,CASSSTAGGFGFQPQHF
TRBJ2-7,TRBV3-1/TRBV3-2,.,.,TGTGCCAGCAGCCAAGGACAGGAGCAGTACTTC,CASSQGQEQYF
TRBJ2-1,TRBV6-4,.,.,TGTGCCAGCAGTGACTCGCAACTAGCTAACAATGAGCAGTTCTTC,CASSDSQLANNEQFF
TRBJ2-6,TRBV9,.,.,TGTGCCAGCAGCGTTGCTACAGCTGGGGCCAACGTCCTGACTTTC,CASSVATAGANVLTF
TRBJ2-5,TRBV5-4,.,once,TGTGCCAGCAGCTTCGCGGAGACCCAGTACTTC,CASSFAETQYF
TRBJ2-5,TRBV6-2/TRBV6-3,.,once,TGTGCCAGCAGTTACGGGCCAGTTCAAGAGACCCAGTACTTC,CASSYGPVQETQYF
TRBJ1-6,TRBV5-5,.,.,TGTGCCAGCAGCCCTGCCGGCGGGGCCTATAATTCACCCCTCCACTTT,CASSPAGGAYNSPLHF
TRBJ2-7,TRBV19,TRBD2,.,TGTGCCAGTAGTAGGGGACTAGCGGGGGGGCCAGGCTACGAGCAGTACTTC,CASSRGLAGGPGYEQYF
TRBJ1-1,TRBV5-3,TRBD1,few,TGTGCCAGAAGGTTGGGACAGGGGAACACTGAAGCTTTCTTT,CARRLGQGNTEAFF
TRBJ2-2,TRBV3-1/TRBV3-2,.,.,TGTGCCAGCAGCCGCGGTGTCACCGGGGAGCTGTTTTTT,CASSRGVTGELFF
TRBJ2-1,TRBV4-1,TRBD2,few,TGCGCCAGCAGCCCCGTGTCCAGCGGGGGGGAGCAGTTCTTC,CASSPVSSGGEQFF
TRBJ2-5,TRBV3-1/TRBV3-2,.,.,TGTGCCAGCAGCCAAGAAAGTGGGCCAGAAGAGACCCAGTACTTC,CASSQESGPEETQYF
TRBJ2-3,TRBV9,.,.,TGTGCCAGCAGCGTCGGGGGAGGTAGCACAGATACGCAGTATTTT,CASSVGGGSTDTQYF